Detailed here is one T cell receptor (beta chain). The data derive from a study of patients and donors after allogeneic stem cell transplantation. One entry per CDR3 protein, called by TCRdb with MiXCR from the RT-PCR reads. This repertoire shows about 110,000 distinct CDR3 sequences, approximately 35% found once; its top ten account for about 27%. With 5 bases clipped from V and 8 bases from J, the junction kept 9 bases outside the gene matches. The CDR3 totals 15 residues. The rearrangement joins TRBV12-3 or TRBV12-4 to TRBJ1-4; 9 positions match TRBD1. This clonotype was obtained from a human donor who was either an allogeneic HSCT recipient or a stem cell or donor lymphocyte infusion donor (not recorded which). It is not recorded whose cells these are; they may come from a transplant donor. The sequencing sample was made of blood, either unsorted or a sorted T cell fraction (not recorded which). The CDR3 bases are TGTGCCAGCAGTACAGGACAGGGGCCCTTGGAAAAACTGTTTTTT. Residues: CASSTGQGPLEKLFF.